These 10 T cell receptor beta chains came from one sample sequenced in a study of T cells in Graves' hyperthyroidism and ophthalmopathy. RNA transcripts yielded amplified TCR beta CDR3 regions. During a first-round RT-PCR of the TCR CDR3, the HTBI primer set was used. MiXCR was run by TCRdb on the multiplex PCR reads, yielding one entry per CDR3 protein. Of roughly 580,000 distinct CDR3 sequences listed, around 13% are singletons. The sample comprised blood. These receptors were taken from a woman younger than 45 with Graves' hyperthyroidism that later progressed to Graves' ophthalmopathy.

This clonotype showed up just a few times. This chain joins TRBV5-1 and TRBJ2-3; the match to TRBD1 covers 9 bases. The V gene's germline CDR1 is SGHRS and CDR2 YFSETQ. This CDR3 spans 15 amino acids. The V gene end was trimmed by 4 bases and the J gene end by 4 bases; junction bases not matched to a gene: 7. In DNA form, the CDR3 reads TGCGCCAGCAGCACTCGGACAGGGGAAGCAGATACGCAGTATTTT. Translation: CASSTRTGEADTQYF. Based on the CDR3 plus reference TRBV5-1 and TRBJ2-3, the full variable domain is KAGVTQTPRYLIKTRGQQVTLSCSPISGHRSVSWYQQTPGQGLQFLFEYFSETQRNKGNFPGRFSGRQFSNSRSEMNVSTLELGDSALYLCASSTRTGEADTQYFGPGTRLTVL.

This chain connects TRBV7-8 to TRBJ1-1; D uncertain. The V end was cut by 1 base, the J end by 1 base, with 16 bases between. CDR1 is SGHVS, CDR2 FQNEAQ, per germline. This CDR3 spans 17 amino acids. The CDR3 sequence is CASSLGFVGPRNTEAFF. CDR3 DNA sequence: TGTGCCAGCAGCTTAGGTTTTGTAGGACCCAGGAACACTGAAGCTTTCTTT.

This rearrangement joins TRBV19 to TRBJ2-5; 12 nucleotides align to TRBD2. Per the germline V gene, CDR1 is LNHDA and CDR2 is SQIVND (reference sequence). The CDR3 length is 15 residues. The ends lost 6 bases at V and 3 bases at J; junction bases unmatched: 5. CDR3 DNA: TGTGCCAGTAGAACCCTAGCGGGAGGGGAAGAGACCCAGTACTTC. It translates to CASRTLAGGEETQYF.

This clonotype was found many times. V gene TRBV12-3 or TRBV12-4 combines with J gene TRBJ2-7; TRBD1 agrees at 8 bases. The CDR3 loop spans 14 amino acids. V lost 6 bases to trimming and J lost 1 base; unmatched junction nucleotides: 5. The CDR3 DNA reads as TGTGCCAGCAGCCCGGACAGGGAATCCTACGAGCAGTACTTC. This translates into CASSPDRESYEQYF.

This clonotype has more than one count but fewer than ten. The chain has TRBV19 and TRBJ2-5; D is ambiguous. Germline lookup yields CDR1 LNHDA and CDR2 SQIVND (reference sequence). The V end was cut by 10 bases, the J end by 4 bases, with 16 bases between. CDR3 length: 13 amino acids. CDR3 sequence reads: CATQTHPTETQYF. CDR3 in DNA: TGTGCCACCCAGACCCACCCGACAGAGACCCAGTACTTC.

The rearrangement links TRBV3-1 to TRBJ2-7; 10 positions match TRBD1. There are 13 residues in the CDR3. Germline V CDR1 and CDR2: LGHDT, YNNKEL (reference sequence). J gave up 5 bases and V 4 bases, and 2 bases lay outside the gene matches. In nucleotides, the CDR3 is TGTGCCAGCAGCCGGACAGGGGGTAACGAGCAGTACTTC. This gives the protein CASSRTGGNEQYF.

This clonotype came up many times. The chain joins TRBV27 to TRBJ2-3; a possible D gene is TRBD2 (5 bases). CDR3 size: 14 residues. V was trimmed by 5 bases and J by 6 bases, leaving 15 bases between them. Germline CDR1 is MNHEY and CDR2 is SMNVEV (reference sequence). The CDR3 DNA is TGTGCCAGCAGTAGAGGGATGACGGGCGATACGCAGTATTTT. This gives the protein CASSRGMTGDTQYF.

This clonotype was seen at least ten times. This chain links TRBV24-1 with TRBJ2-7, with TRBD2 matching over 11 bases. The germline V gene has CDR1 KGHDR and CDR2 SFDVKD. This CDR3 comprises 15 residues. J gave up 5 bases and V 3 bases, and 5 bases lay outside the gene matches. Written as DNA, the CDR3 is TGTGCCACCAGTGATCGGACTAGCGGGTTTAACGAGCAGTACTTC. Translation: CATSDRTSGFNEQYF.

This clonotype was counted only a few times. The chain links TRBV9 to TRBJ2-5, with 7 bases matching TRBD2. CDR1 is SGDLS, CDR2 YYNGEE, per germline. The CDR3 is made up of 15 amino acids. V shed 1 base, J shed 4 bases, and the junction held 7 bases outside the gene matches. The CDR3 spells CASSVSLIAGETQYF. The CDR3 coding sequence is TGTGCCAGCAGCGTAAGCTTGATAGCGGGAGAGACCCAGTACTTC. Filled out from reference TRBV9 and TRBJ2-5, the complete variable domain reads DSGVTQTPKHLITATGQRVTLRCSPRSGDLSVYWYQQSLDQGLQFLIQYYNGEERAKGNILERFSAQQFPDLHSELNLSSLELGDSALYFCASSVSLIAGETQYFGPGTRLLVL.

A few counts support this clonotype. The rearrangement links TRBV12-3 or TRBV12-4 to TRBJ2-1, with D possibly being TRBD1 (6 bases). This CDR3 comprises 15 residues. The V end lost 5 bases, the J end lost 0 bases, and 11 bases lay between the germline ends. The CDR3 DNA follows: TGTGCCAGCAGTCTCCTGACAGGCTCCTACAATGAGCAGTTCTTC. This codes for CASSLLTGSYNEQFF.